This TCR beta chain was identified in a study of early T cells in non-severe SARS-CoV-2 infection. TCRdb reprocessed the 5' RACE reads via MiXCR and lists one record per CDR3 protein. The sample includes 22,000 or so distinct CDR3 sequences, less than 5% of them seen just once. This CDR3 comprises 14 residues. From germline, CDR1 is MNHEY and CDR2 SMNVEV (reference sequence). The V end lost 4 bases, the J end lost 6 bases, and 16 bases lay between the germline ends. This clonotype was seen a handful of times. The material sequenced was whole blood. The chain has TRBV27 and TRBJ2-7, with a possible D match to TRBD1 (6 bases). The TCR comes from an adult who was a healthcare worker with PCR-confirmed SARS-CoV-2 infection or an uninfected control (not recorded which). The CDR3 region is CASSSSTDRSEQYF. CDR3 DNA: TGTGCCAGCAGTTCCTCTACGGACAGAAGCGAGCAGTACTTC.